This TCR beta chain was identified in a study of blood T cell repertoires in COVID-19. As for this clone: Distinct nucleotide sequences in the sample also encode this CDR3.

Authors' methods: Reference gene primer amplification in the assay estimated nucleated cell counts. The protocol was immunoSEQ multiplex PCR, while the TCRdb copy is restricted to in-frame clones and leaves out a portion. V and J calls and clone size come straight from that table; D and trimming were deduced from the DNA. Here the sample spans about 130,000 clones, 65% to 90% being singletons. CDR3 length: 15 residues. From germline, CDR1 is SEHNR and CDR2 FQNEAQ (reference sequence). V shed 5 bases and J 7 bases; nucleotides not matched to a gene: 5. This receptor was identified in a woman aged 80 or over with acute or convalescent COVID-19. V usage is TRBV7-9 and J usage is TRBJ1-6, with TRBD1 identical over 10 bases. The material sequenced was peripheral blood. The CDR3 here is CASSLGQGGNSPLHF. CDR3 in DNA: TGTGCCAGCAGCCTCGGACAGGGGGGAAATTCACCCCTCCACTTT.